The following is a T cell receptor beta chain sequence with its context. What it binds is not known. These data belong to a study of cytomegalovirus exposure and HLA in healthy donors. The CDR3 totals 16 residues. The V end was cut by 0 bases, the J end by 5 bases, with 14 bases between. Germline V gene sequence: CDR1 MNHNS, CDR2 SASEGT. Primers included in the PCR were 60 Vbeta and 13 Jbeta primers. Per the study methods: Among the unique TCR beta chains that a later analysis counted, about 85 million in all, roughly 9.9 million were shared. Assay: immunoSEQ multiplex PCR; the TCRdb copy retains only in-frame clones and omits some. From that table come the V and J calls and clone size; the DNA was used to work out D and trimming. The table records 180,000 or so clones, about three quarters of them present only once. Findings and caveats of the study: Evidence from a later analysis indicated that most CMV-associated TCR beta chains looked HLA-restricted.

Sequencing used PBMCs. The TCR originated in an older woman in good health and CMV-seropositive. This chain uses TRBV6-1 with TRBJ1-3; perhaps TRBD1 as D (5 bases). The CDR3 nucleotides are TGTGCCAGCAGTGAAGCGGGCAGGGAATGGAGAAACACCATATATTTT. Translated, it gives CASSEAGREWRNTIYF.